These 26 T cell receptor beta chains originate from one sample sequenced in a study of identifying expanded T cells in peripheral blood. Data came from immunoSEQ multiplex PCR; TCRdb stores just in-frame clones and leaves some out. The table has about 130,000 clones, 86% seen once. Material: blood. The origin of the receptors is a person aged 18-70 years in good health.

This rearrangement joins TRBV6-6 to TRBJ2-1; D tentatively fits TRBD1 or TRBD2 (6 bases each). Germline loops: CDR1 MNHNY, CDR2 SVGAGI (reference sequence). Trimming shortened V by 7 bases and J by 7 bases, and 17 bases separated the two germline ends. This CDR3 spans 14 amino acids. CDR3 in DNA: TGTGCCAGCACCCCTCCCGGGGGCGAGAATGAGCAGTTCTTC. Translated: CASTPPGGENEQFF.

About this clone itself: Sequence at one end of the junction differs from germline and may be a read error. The sample carries other DNA sequences with the same CDR3. The chain combines TRBV4-2 with TRBJ2-3; 9 nucleotides line up with TRBD2. This CDR3 is 18 amino acids long. Germline V gives CDR1 LGHNA, CDR2 YNFKEQ. CDR3 sequence: CASSQEFASGTSTDTQYF. The CDR3 nucleotides are TGTGCCAGCAGCCAAGAGTTTGCTAGCGGGACCAGCACGGATACGCAGTATTTT.

A note on this clone: One end of the junction does not line up with germline, which may come from a read error. The V and J genes are TRBV10-3 and TRBJ1-5; D may be TRBD1 (5 bases). From germline, CDR1 is ENHRY and CDR2 SYGVKD. This CDR3 is 16 amino acids long. The CDR3 spells CAISERGRNSHQPQHF. The DNA of the CDR3 is TGTGCCATCAGTGAGAGGGGCCGGAATAGCCATCAGCCCCAGCATTTT.

This clone occurred a few times. The V gene is TRBV4-1, the J gene TRBJ2-2, with D possibly being TRBD2 (7 bases). CDR3 length: 16 residues. CDR1 is MGHRA and CDR2 is YSYEKL in the germline V gene. Trimming pared 3 bases from V and 4 bases from J, leaving 15 bases between. The CDR3 sequence: CASSQEVGGVTGELFF. The DNA of the CDR3 is TGCGCCAGCAGCCAGGAAGTAGGGGGGGTCACCGGGGAGCTGTTTTTT.

The J gene is TRBJ2-2, the V gene TRBV5-1; the D is unclear. Germline V CDR1 and CDR2: SGHRS, YFSETQ. V lost 4 bases and J lost 1, with 11 bases in between. CDR3 length: 15 residues. The CDR3 DNA follows: TGCGCCAGCAGCCCTAGGCCACTGAACACCGGGGAGCTGTTTTTT. Translating it yields CASSPRPLNTGELFF. Variable domain in full (rest from reference TRBV5-1 and TRBJ2-2): KAGVTQTPRYLIKTRGQQVTLSCSPISGHRSVSWYQQTPGQGLQFLFEYFSETQRNKGNFPGRFSGRQFSNSRSEMNVSTLELGDSALYLCASSPRPLNTGELFFGEGSRLTVL.

The V call is TRBV10-3, the J call TRBJ1-1, with 12 bases lining up with TRBD1. Germline V gene sequence: CDR1 ENHRY, CDR2 SYGVKD. CDR3 length: 15 residues. Trimming took 9 bases from V and 4 from J; bases not matched to a gene: 9. CDR3 protein: CAIHGTGGEGTEAFF. CDR3 in DNA: TGTGCCATACACGGGACAGGGGGCGAGGGCACTGAAGCTTTCTTT.

The V call is TRBV5-5, the J call TRBJ2-2; D remains unclear. The CDR3 is 14 residues long. Germline V gives CDR1 SGHKS, CDR2 YYEKEE (reference sequence). V was pared by 2 bases and J by 5 bases, with 10 bases between. The CDR3 here is CASSFGFRTGELFF. For the CDR3, the DNA is TGTGCCAGCAGCTTCGGCTTCAGGACCGGGGAGCTGTTTTTT.

This chain joins TRBV25-1 and TRBJ1-2, with 10 positions matching TRBD1. J was trimmed by 8 bases and V by 5 bases; bases with no gene match: 5. The CDR3 sequence is 13 residues long. Germline V gene sequence: CDR1 MGHDK, CDR2 SYGVNS. CDR3 loop: CASSTGQGRGYTF. CDR3 sequence (DNA): TGTGCCAGCAGTACGGGACAGGGGAGGGGCTACACCTTC.

This clone was observed a single time. The V and J genes are TRBV5-8 and TRBJ2-5; 8 bases align to TRBD1. The CDR3 runs 16 residues. Trimming removed 4 bases from V and 5 bases from J; junction bases left unmatched: 13. CDR1 SGHTS and CDR2 YDEGEE come from the germline V gene. In DNA, the CDR3 is TGTGCCAGCAGCACAGGGACAGGTTTGAAGGGGGAGACCCAGTACTTC. Translating gives CASSTGTGLKGETQYF.

The chain is built from TRBV5-1 and TRBJ1-1; 12 bases are shared with TRBD1. CDR1 is SGHRS, CDR2 YFSETQ, per germline. The CDR3 is made up of 19 amino acids. Trimming took 6 bases from V and 1 from J; bases not matched to a gene: 16. CDR3 amino acids: CASIKDGTGGLKWNTEAFF. As DNA, the CDR3 is TGCGCCAGCATCAAGGACGGGACAGGGGGCTTAAAATGGAACACTGAAGCTTTCTTT.

This chain uses TRBV7-8 with TRBJ2-7; 9 positions agree with TRBD1. CDR1 is SGHVS and CDR2 is FQNEAQ in the germline V gene. V gave up 3 bases and J gave up 7 bases; unmatched junction bases: 13. This CDR3 is built from 16 residues. CDR3 protein: CASSFAGQGRTQEQYF. The CDR3 nucleotides are TGTGCCAGCAGCTTTGCGGGACAGGGACGTACTCAGGAGCAGTACTTC.

CDR3 nucleotide sequence: TGTGCCAGCAGTTATGAGGCAGATGACTATGGCTACACCTTC. It specifies CASSYEADDYGYTF. V gene TRBV6-5 combines with J gene TRBJ1-2; no clear D. V dropped 3 bases and J dropped 3 bases, with 11 bases sitting between them. CDR3 size: 14 residues. Germline CDR1 reads MNHEY; CDR2 reads SVGAGI.

The table lists this clone with many counts. V is TRBV28 and J is TRBJ2-7; 10 positions match TRBD1. The V and J ends lost 3 bases and 4 bases, in that order; junction bases with no gene match: 3. The CDR3 contains 14 residues. Per germline, CDR1 MDHEN and CDR2 SYDVKM. The CDR3, as DNA: TGTGCCAGCAGTTTCCCGGGACAGGGGTACGAGCAGTACTTC. Its translation is CASSFPGQGYEQYF.

The V gene is TRBV28, the J gene TRBJ1-4; 7 bases fit TRBD1. CDR3 length: 15 amino acids. Looked up from germline, CDR1 is MDHEN and CDR2 is SYDVKM. Unmatched junction bases numbered 4, after V lost 6 bases and J lost 0 bases. CDR3: CASSRGGSTNEKLFF. CDR3 nucleotide sequence: TGTGCCAGCAGCCGAGGGGGCTCAACTAATGAAAAACTGTTTTTT.

The V and J genes are TRBV29-1 and TRBJ2-3; the match to TRBD2 covers 9 bases. The CDR3 length is 16 residues. Germline CDR1 and CDR2: SQVTM and ANQGSEA. Trimming took 6 bases from V and 1 from J; bases not matched to a gene: 11. CDR3 amino acids: CSVRAGGPPRTDTQYF. CDR3 DNA: TGCAGCGTCCGAGCGGGGGGCCCCCCTCGCACAGATACGCAGTATTTT.

The J gene is TRBJ2-2, the V gene TRBV6-5, with 10 bases fitting TRBD1. The CDR3 has 15 amino acids. The V gene's germline CDR1 is MNHEY and CDR2 SVGAGI. J was trimmed by 4 bases and V by 5 bases; bases with no gene match: 4. In DNA, the CDR3 is TGTGCCAGCAGTCGGAGGGACAGGGGCACCGGGGAGCTGTTTTTT. Its translation is CASSRRDRGTGELFF.

J is TRBJ2-5 and V is TRBV6-5; D remains ambiguous. The germline gives CDR1 MNHEY, CDR2 SVGAGI. The V gene lost 6 bases and the J gene lost 1 base, with 9 bases spanning the gap. There are 13 residues in the CDR3. The CDR3 reads CASSSPAQETQYF. The CDR3 nucleotides read TGTGCCAGCAGCTCCCCCGCCCAAGAGACCCAGTACTTC.

J is TRBJ2-7 and V is TRBV5-1; 10 bases are shared with TRBD2. CDR1 and CDR2 (germline): SGHRS, YFSETQ. The CDR3 spans 13 residues. The ends lost 8 bases at V and 6 bases at J; junction bases unmatched: 8. The chain's CDR3 is CASARTSGGEQYF. DNA of the CDR3: TGCGCCAGTGCGAGGACTAGCGGAGGCGAGCAGTACTTC.

The genes are TRBV19 and TRBJ1-1; possibly TRBD1 for D (6 bases). Trimming took 6 bases from V and 0 from J, leaving 14 bases between them. The CDR3 consists of 15 residues. Germline CDR1 reads LNHDA; CDR2 reads SQIVND (reference sequence). CDR3 residues: CASSPGVRVNTEAFF. The CDR3 DNA reads TGTGCCAGTAGCCCAGGGGTTCGGGTGAACACTGAAGCTTTCTTT.

V and J are TRBV6-9 and TRBJ1-5; D call uncertain. Germline V gene lookup returns CDR1 MNHGY and CDR2 SVAAGI. Trimming left V 6 bases short and J 6 bases short, with 9 bases between. The CDR3 is 12 residues long. The CDR3 region has the DNA TGTGCCAGCAGACCGACGAGTCAGCCCCAGCATTTT. Translating it yields CASRPTSQPQHF.

The rearrangement joins TRBV19 to TRBJ1-1, with D tentatively TRBD1 (5 bases). The CDR3 is 12 residues long. Trimming shortened V by 2 bases and J by 5 bases, and 6 bases separated the two germline ends. Germline V gene lookup returns CDR1 LNHDA and CDR2 SQIVND (reference sequence). CDR3 sequence: CASSIWGTEAFF. The CDR3 bases are TGTGCCAGTAGTATATGGGGGACTGAAGCTTTCTTT.

The chain recombines TRBV5-1 with TRBJ1-2, with TRBD1 identical over 7 bases. From germline, CDR1 is SGHRS and CDR2 YFSETQ. The V segment lost 3 bases and the J segment 2 bases; nucleotides outside the gene matches: 13. This CDR3 is built from 17 residues. Written as DNA, the CDR3 is TGCGCCAGCAGCTCGTATGTGGGGGGACAGTCAAACTATGGCTACACCTTC. Translating gives CASSSYVGGQSNYGYTF.

The gene calls are TRBV28 and TRBJ1-2; D is unresolved. This CDR3 is built from 14 residues. Germline-derived CDR1 and CDR2 are MDHEN and SYDVKM. V lost 1 base to trimming and J lost 8 bases, with 14 bases between them. In nucleotides, the CDR3 is TGTGCCAGCAGTTTATCAATTCCCTCGGAAGGCTACACCTTC. It codes for CASSLSIPSEGYTF.

Only one count was recorded for this clone. The chain recombines TRBV19 with TRBJ1-4, with 10 nucleotides matching TRBD1. The CDR3 totals 16 residues. V lost 5 bases and J lost 3; bases outside the gene matches: 6. Germline V lookup: CDR1 LNHDA, CDR2 SQIVND (reference sequence). The CDR3 sequence is CASSLDRGRPNEKLFF. The CDR3 DNA sequence: TGTGCCAGTAGTCTTGACAGGGGGCGGCCTAATGAAAAACTGTTTTTT.

V is TRBV18 and J is TRBJ1-2, with 9 nucleotides matching TRBD1. Looked up from germline, CDR1 is KGHSH and CDR2 is LQKENI. The CDR3 consists of 14 residues. J was trimmed by 4 bases and V by 4 bases; bases with no gene match: 4. The CDR3 DNA reads as TGTGCCAGCTCACGGGAGGGACAGGGCTATGGCTACACCTTC. This translates into CASSREGQGYGYTF.

Only one count was recorded for this clone. The chain employs TRBV27 and TRBJ1-4, with 8 nucleotides matching TRBD1. This CDR3 region has 14 residues. Germline V gene sequence: CDR1 MNHEY, CDR2 SMNVEV (reference sequence). Losses at the gene ends were 4 bases for V and 4 bases for J; bases not matched to a gene: 2. CDR3 residues: CASSSGQVNEKLFF. The CDR3 nucleotides are TGTGCCAGCAGTTCGGGACAGGTTAATGAAAAACTGTTTTTT.